Reported below is one T cell receptor (beta chain). Its antigen remains unidentified. The protocol was immunoSEQ multiplex PCR, while the TCRdb copy is restricted to in-frame clones and leaves out a portion. The table includes almost 70,000 clones, around 70% detected once. This sample is drawn from a study of vaccination effects on CD4 cells after COVID-19. Looking at the study overall: Post-vaccine specimens were collected at a median of 72 days following the second dose.

Study results and limitations: In healthy vaccinees, only 1 of 255 vaccine-induced clones cross-reacted with common cold coronaviruses.

Antigen-specific CD4+ T cells were expanded (with viral peptide pools) by the ViraFEST assay ahead of sequencing. With about ten days of culture completed, CD4+ T cells were isolated. Vaccination of participants consisted of two doses of either the BNT162b2 or mRNA-1273 vaccine. Vaccinees lacked prior SARS-CoV-2 infection and tested negative for nucleocapsid antibodies. A density of approximately 2.2 million PBMC per well was used; these cells were cultured with roughly 10 IU/ml IL-2 and roughly 9.5 ug/ml peptides. The germline V and J ends were trimmed by 4 bases and 8 bases, with 12 bases remaining between them. Germline loops: CDR1 SGHTA, CDR2 FQGNSA. CDR3 length equals 14 residues.

This TCR derives from a human donor who received a COVID-19 vaccine. This chain links TRBV7-2 with TRBJ1-6; no clear D gene. The sequenced sample was CD4+ T cells from PBMCs cultured with HCoV-229E spike peptides, obtained after COVID-19 vaccination. The chain's CDR3 is CASSSYGSYSPLHF. DNA of the CDR3: TGTGCCAGCAGCTCCTACGGATCCTATTCACCCCTCCACTTT.